A selection of T cell receptor beta chains follows, all from one sample in a study of blood T cell repertoires in COVID-19. Measured with immunoSEQ multiplex PCR; TCRdb has only the in-frame clones, and not every one. The table lists about 130,000 clones, around 80% of them singletons, with roughly 11% in the top ten. Material for sequencing was peripheral blood. These receptors all come from a man in his fifties or sixties who had recovered from COVID-19. Both conserved end residues are part of each CDR3. D genes are given only for firm matches. The size of a clone is reported for some rows only, either as once, few or many, or as a class for expanded clones.

TRBD2,once,TRBV5-1,TRBJ2-3,TGCGCCAGCAGCTTAGCGGGAGGGTCGGCAGATACGCAGTATTTT,CASSLAGGSADTQYF
TRBD2,-,TRBV6-2/TRBV6-3,TRBJ2-3,TGTGCCAGCGGTTGGGGACTAGCAACAGATACGCAGTATTTT,CASGWGLATDTQYF
TRBD1,-,TRBV12-5,TRBJ1-1,TGTGCTAGTGGTTTGGGAAGGACAGGGGGCACTGAAGCTTTCTTT,CASGLGRTGGTEAFF
TRBD2,many,TRBV7-3,TRBJ2-1,TGTGCCAGCAGCTTGGGACTAGCGGGGGCAGGAGAGCAGTTCTTC,CASSLGLAGAGEQFF
-,-,TRBV6-1,TRBJ2-7,TGTGCCAGCAGTGAAAACACCAGCGCCTACGAGCAGTACTTC,CASSENTSAYEQYF
TRBD1,once,TRBV20-1,TRBJ1-1,TGCAGTGCTAGTGAGGCAGGGGGAGGCACTGAAGCTTTCTTT,CSASEAGGGTEAFF
-,-,TRBV7-3,TRBJ2-3,TGTGCCAGCAGCTTATCTTTGCAGGGGACGCAGTATTTT,CASSLSLQGTQYF
TRBD1,-,TRBV11-3,TRBJ2-4,TGTGCCAGCAGTCCCTCCGGGACAGCAAACATTCAGTACTTC,CASSPSGTANIQYF
-,-,TRBV7-2,TRBJ2-2,TGTGCCAGCAGCTCCTATTCCTCCACCGGGGAGCTGTTTTTT,CASSSYSSTGELFF
-,-,TRBV30,TRBJ2-4,TGTGCCTGGAGTGCCGCCCTCGGACTCCCGCGAAACATTCAGTACTTC,CAWSAALGLPRNIQYF
TRBD2,many,TRBV10-3,TRBJ2-2,TGTGCCATCAGCTTACTAGCGGGAGTTGAAGGGGAGCTGTTTTTT,CAISLLAGVEGELFF
-,-,TRBV6-5,TRBJ2-5,TGTGCCAGCAGTTACTCCGGGGGAGCTTGGGAGACCCAGTACTTC,CASSYSGGAWETQYF
TRBD2,-,TRBV4-3,TRBJ2-4,TGCGCCAGCAGCCCTTATTTTAGCGGGAGCGAAAACATTCAGTACTTC,CASSPYFSGSENIQYF
-,-,TRBV3-1/TRBV3-2,TRBJ2-1,TGTGCCAGCAGCCAACCGGGTAGATTTGGGAATGAGCAGTTCTTC,CASSQPGRFGNEQFF
-,-,TRBV2,TRBJ1-2,TGTGCCAGCAGTGAAGGGGGCAGAAGCGGCTACACCTTC,CASSEGGRSGYTF
TRBD2,few,TRBV24-1,TRBJ2-1,TGTGCCACCAGTGATGCTAGCGGGAGGGGGGGCAATGAGCAGTTCTTC,CATSDASGRGGNEQFF
-,few,TRBV2,TRBJ2-7,TGTGCCAGCACTTCCTGGCAGGGGCTTTACGAGCAGTACTTC,CASTSWQGLYEQYF
-,-,TRBV21-1,TRBJ1-5,TGTGCCAGCACCGTGGGGGACGGGGGGCCCCAGCATTTT,CASTVGDGGPQHF